This is a list of T cell receptor beta chains from one sample in a study of blood T cell repertoires in COVID-19. Generated by immunoSEQ multiplex PCR, the TCRdb table keeps only in-frame clones and is missing some. The sample contains about 210,000 clones, less than 90% of which appear only once. The sample consisted of peripheral blood. These receptors were collected from a man between 40 and 49 years old with acute or convalescent COVID-19. Both conserved end residues are part of each CDR3. Each record gives: V gene, J gene, CDR3 protein.

>TRBV2|TRBJ2-5
CASREQETQYF
>TRBV5-4|TRBJ2-1
CASSLASNEQFF
>TRBV11-2|TRBJ2-1
CASSLVGLAGSYNEQFF
>TRBV30|TRBJ1-6
CAWSVAGWNSPLHF
>TRBV5-4|TRBJ2-3
CASSLGTGQYF
>TRBV7-6|TRBJ2-5
CASSLVGTSGFQETQYF
>TRBV27|TRBJ2-1
CASSLTSGSYNEQFF
>TRBV5-1|TRBJ1-5
CASSLVGGQPQHF
>TRBV4-3|TRBJ2-1
CASSHASGIGPYNEQFF
>TRBV18|TRBJ1-1
CASSPLGDSGTEAFF
>TRBV28|TRBJ1-1
CASPPGTGGGYTEAFF
>TRBV2|TRBJ1-1
CASWELAQAPNTEAFF
>TRBV11-3|TRBJ2-5
CASSSSIRETQYF
>TRBV3-1/TRBV3-2|TRBJ2-7
CASSQATYEQYF
>TRBV11-3|TRBJ2-2
CASSPSAGAVGELFF
>TRBV28|TRBJ1-2
CATNDRYYGYTF
>TRBV18|TRBJ1-6
CASSPPGEREWSPLHF
>TRBV4-1|TRBJ2-1
CASSQDQGTGGNEQFF
>TRBV7-9|TRBJ2-6
CASSLRRGPGANVLTF
>TRBV19|TRBJ2-7
CASSIAIPSFSYEQYF
>TRBV6-6|TRBJ2-1
CASSPYPGTGGLNLSYNEQFF
>TRBV10-1|TRBJ2-5
CASSSSGSETQYF
>TRBV24-1|TRBJ2-5
CATSDSWGDFQETQYF
>TRBV19|TRBJ2-1
CASIPIAGGLNEQFF
>TRBV19|TRBJ2-1
CASRGPSGTTWVEFF
>TRBV7-2|TRBJ1-2
CASSHPSWQGARGYTF
>TRBV4-2|TRBJ1-2
CASSQEDGTGGYGYTF
>TRBV5-1|TRBJ2-2
CASSLTGGPYGNTGELFF
>TRBV7-3|TRBJ1-1
CASSSAGDTEAFF
>TRBV7-8|TRBJ1-5
CASSLLGFLGSNQPQHF
>TRBV5-1|TRBJ2-7
CASSSDRANSYEQYF
>TRBV11-3|TRBJ1-1
CASSLQGVPSTEAFF
>TRBV27|TRBJ1-1
CASSLSAGLNTEAFF
>TRBV11-2|TRBJ1-5
CASSPVYSNQPQHF
>TRBV5-4|TRBJ2-3
CASIPRWGGTDTQYF
>TRBV14|TRBJ2-1
CASSQLGTVNEQFF
>TRBV19|TRBJ2-3
CASSMFQGSTDTQYF
>TRBV5-1|TRBJ2-7
CASSFPTGSAEQYF
>TRBV3-1/TRBV3-2|TRBJ1-6
CASSQGAWESPLHF
>TRBV27|TRBJ2-7
CASSSSTGLDEQYF
>TRBV27|TRBJ2-1
CASTRTSGRNEQFF
>TRBV12-3/TRBV12-4|TRBJ2-7
CASKRGEVYEQYF
>TRBV30|TRBJ2-1
CAWSDPGRKRYEQFF
>TRBV12-3/TRBV12-4|TRBJ2-5
CATGGGFGETQYF
>TRBV29-1|TRBJ2-5
CSAGSTSPGETQYF
>TRBV7-9|TRBJ2-7
CASSLVGQTSYEQYF
>TRBV7-9|TRBJ2-6
CASSLVLSGANVLTF
>TRBV2|TRBJ2-3
CASSVVAVSTDTQYF
>TRBV4-1|TRBJ1-1
CASSQGQGGFGTEAFF